The rows below give T cell receptor beta chains drawn from one sample of a study of T cell repertoires in cytomegalovirus infection. No antigen has been identified for these receptors. A single record per CDR3 protein comes from TCRdb applying MiXCR to the reads. The sample has around 900,000 distinct CDR3 sequences, roughly 31% seen once. The sequences come from cultured CD8+ T cells from PBMCs, collected from culture after CMV antigen stimulation. The receptor source for this set is a human donor in good health (CMV status not recorded). Some clones in this sample may be carry-over from other donors' samples. CDR3s include the opening cysteine and the closing phenylalanine or tryptophan. D genes are given only for firm matches. Rows give clone size only sometimes, using once, few, many, or a class for an expanded clone.

d_call	v_call	clone_size	j_call	cdr3_nt	cdr3_aa
TRBD1	TRBV6-5	few	TRBJ2-1	TGTGCCAGCACGGGGACAGACATCTCCTACAATGAGCAGTTCTTC	CASTGTDISYNEQFF
.	TRBV6-5	.	TRBJ2-3	TGTGCCAGCAGTTATGGCGGGATCCCCCGGACAGATACGCAGTATTTT	CASSYGGIPRTDTQYF
TRBD1	TRBV7-6	many	TRBJ1-1	TGTGCCAGCAGCTTGACAGGGTTGAACACTGAAGCTTTCTTT	CASSLTGLNTEAFF
TRBD2	TRBV7-2	many	TRBJ2-1	TGTGCCAGCAGCTTCCCTCGCGGGGGGAGCTCCTACAATGAGCAGTTCTTC	CASSFPRGGSSYNEQFF
.	TRBV28	many	TRBJ1-2	TGTGCCAGCAGCCCTATTCTGAAAGGCCCGGGCTCCTATGGCTACACCTTC	CASSPILKGPGSYGYTF
.	TRBV6-1	few	TRBJ1-3	TGTGCCAGCAGTGAAGTAACAGGGCAGACAGACTCTGGAAACACCATATATTTT	CASSEVTGQTDSGNTIYF
TRBD1	TRBV6-6	.	TRBJ1-1	TGTGCCAGCTGTCAGGGGGCCCGAACTGAAGCTTTCTTT	CASCQGARTEAFF
TRBD2	TRBV4-2	.	TRBJ2-3	TGTGCCAGCAGCCAAGATCGCACACTAGCGGGGGAAGGGGATACGCAGTATTTT	CASSQDRTLAGEGDTQYF
TRBD2	TRBV4-1	.	TRBJ2-2	TGCGCCAGCAGCCAAGCCGTGGCTAGCGGGGCATCCGGGGAGCTGTTTTTT	CASSQAVASGASGELFF
TRBD1	TRBV12-5	few	TRBJ1-1	TGTGCTAGTGCCAGGGGGGGGGCTGAAGCTTTCTTT	CASARGGAEAFF
TRBD1	TRBV4-1	.	TRBJ2-1	TGCGCCAACAGCCTCGGGACAGGGGGCTATGAGCAGTTCTTC	CANSLGTGGYEQFF
.	TRBV7-6	few	TRBJ2-7	TGTGCCAGCAGCTTGACCCCCGGCGAGCAGTACTTC	CASSLTPGEQYF
.	TRBV7-2	few	TRBJ1-2	TGTGCCACCCCGGTGGCTTTAGGAGGCTACACCTTC	CATPVALGGYTF
TRBD1	TRBV27	.	TRBJ1-2	TGTGCCAGCAGTCCGGGACAGGGGAGTACCTATGGCTACACCTTC	CASSPGQGSTYGYTF
TRBD1	TRBV7-9	.	TRBJ1-2	TGTGCCAGCAGCGACCCCTCTACAGGGGTTGGGGACTATGGCTACACCTTC	CASSDPSTGVGDYGYTF
.	TRBV7-9	few	TRBJ1-1	TGTGCCAGCAGCTTAGTGGTAGGGTTGGGCACTGAAGCTTTCTTT	CASSLVVGLGTEAFF
TRBD2	TRBV7-6	few	TRBJ2-2	TGTGCCAGCAGCTTAGATAGCGGGTTTAACACCGGGGAGCTGTTTTTT	CASSLDSGFNTGELFF
.	TRBV27	.	TRBJ2-3	TGTGCCAGCAGTTTAGGGTGGCAAGATACGCAGTATTTT	CASSLGWQDTQYF
.	TRBV12-3/TRBV12-4	.	TRBJ1-1	TGTGCCAGCAGTTTTTACAGGGTGAACACTGAAGCTTTCTTT	CASSFYRVNTEAFF
.	TRBV10-2	.	TRBJ2-7	TGCGCCAGCAGTGAACAGGGTAATTCCTACGAGCAGTACTTC	CASSEQGNSYEQYF
.	TRBV19	once	TRBJ1-5	TGTGCCAGTAGTATAGCTGGGGAAGAGCCCCAGCATTTT	CASSIAGEEPQHF
.	TRBV5-4	few	TRBJ2-3	TGTGCCAGCAGCTTGGAGGACGCTAGCACAGATACGCAGTATTTT	CASSLEDASTDTQYF
TRBD1	TRBV6-5	.	TRBJ2-3	TGTGCCAGCAGTGCCTCAGACAGGGCTCTTGCAGATACGCAGTATTTT	CASSASDRALADTQYF
TRBD1	TRBV11-2	few	TRBJ2-2	TGTGCCAGCAGCCACAGGGGGAACACCGGGGAGCTGTTTTTT	CASSHRGNTGELFF
.	TRBV6-1	.	TRBJ2-7	TGTGCCAGCAGTGAATACCTGGGCGCGCCAGGGACAACCTACGAGCAGTACTTC	CASSEYLGAPGTTYEQYF
.	TRBV7-6	.	TRBJ2-5	TGTGCCAGCAGCCTTAGCCCTCGGGAGCAAGAGACCCAGTACTTC	CASSLSPREQETQYF
.	TRBV5-5	few	TRBJ1-5	TGTGCCAGCAGCGCCGACAGCGGGGAACAGCCCCAGCATTTT	CASSADSGEQPQHF